Listed here are 4 T cell receptor beta chains from one sample, sequenced in a study of T cells after yellow fever vaccination. TCRdb reprocessed the 5' RACE reads with MiXCR, giving one entry per CDR3 protein. The data contain about 330,000 distinct CDR3 sequences, around 7.3% of them singletons. The material was PBMCs, obtained more than 35 days after the first yellow fever vaccination. The receptors derive from a man between 18 and 35 years old who received the YFV17D yellow fever vaccine.

The chain combines TRBV5-1 with TRBJ2-2, with D maybe TRBD1 (5 bases). CDR3 length equals 14 residues. V lost 4 bases to trimming and J lost 6 bases, with 13 bases between them. Germline V gene sequence: CDR1 SGHRS, CDR2 YFSETQ. This CDR3 reads CASSEGDAAGELFF. DNA for the CDR3: TGCGCCAGCAGCGAAGGGGATGCGGCCGGGGAGCTGTTTTTT.

A few counts support this clonotype. This chain connects TRBV6-5 to TRBJ2-1; D is possibly TRBD1 or TRBD2 (5 bases each). The V and J ends lost 4 bases and 12 bases respectively, with 31 bases between them. Germline CDR1 MNHEY, CDR2 SVGAGI. The CDR3 runs 18 residues. CDR3 in amino acids: CASSFKAWRGATESGQFF. The CDR3 nucleotides read TGTGCCAGCAGTTTTAAAGCATGGAGAGGGGCGACAGAGTCCGGGCAGTTCTTC.

This clonotype appeared a few times. The genes are TRBV7-2 and TRBJ1-3, with D tentatively TRBD1 (6 bases). Germline V gene lookup returns CDR1 SGHTA and CDR2 FQGNSA. Trimming stripped 5 bases from V and 4 bases from J, with 15 bases between. This CDR3 contains 15 residues. DNA for the CDR3: TGTGCCAGCAGCCCGGGGGGGGGGCTCGGAAACACCATATATTTT. Translating it yields CASSPGGGLGNTIYF.

This clonotype was observed many times. J is TRBJ1-2 and V is TRBV7-2; D not certain. CDR1 SGHTA and CDR2 FQGNSA come from the germline V gene. V lost 3 bases to trimming and J lost 2 bases, with 7 bases between them. This CDR3 comprises 13 residues. DNA of the CDR3: TGTGCCAGCAGCTTTGGCACGAACTATGGCTACACCTTC. This sequence encodes CASSFGTNYGYTF. The full variable domain, rest sourced from reference TRBV7-2 and TRBJ1-2, is GAGVSQSPSNKVTEKGKDVELRCDPISGHTALYWYRQSLGQGLEFLIYFQGNSAPDKSGLPSDRFSAERTGGSVSTLTIQRTQQEDSAVYLCASSFGTNYGYTFGSGTRLTVV.